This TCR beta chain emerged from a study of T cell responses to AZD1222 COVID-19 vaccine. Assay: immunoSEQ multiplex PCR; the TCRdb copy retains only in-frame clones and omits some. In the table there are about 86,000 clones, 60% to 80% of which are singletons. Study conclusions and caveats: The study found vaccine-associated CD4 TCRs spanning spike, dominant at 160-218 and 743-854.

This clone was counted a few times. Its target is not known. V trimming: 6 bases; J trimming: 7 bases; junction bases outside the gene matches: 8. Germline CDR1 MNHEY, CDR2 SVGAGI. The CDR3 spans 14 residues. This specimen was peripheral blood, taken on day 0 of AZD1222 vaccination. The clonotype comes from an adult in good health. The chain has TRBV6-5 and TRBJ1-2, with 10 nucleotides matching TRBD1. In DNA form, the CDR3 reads TGTGCCAGCAGGAGGGACAGGGGAACTAGTGGCTACACCTTC. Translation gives CASRRDRGTSGYTF.